In this sample, the clone carrying this T cell receptor (beta chain) turned up many times. Its antigen is currently unknown. For the second PCR, which ran for about 7 to 11 cycles, a sample-barcoded 5' primer and a J-beta primer mix were used. TCRdb independently ran MiXCR on the 5' RACE reads; one entry per CDR3 protein. The sample lists approximately 810,000 distinct CDR3 sequences; under 30% were seen once. This entry comes from a study of blood T cells in healthy people across ages. The study's findings and limits: TCR beta diversity correlated strongly with naive T cell percentage.

Germline loops: CDR1 MNHEY, CDR2 SVGAGI. The CDR3 length is 18 residues. V lost 0 bases, J lost 1 base, and 8 bases stayed unmatched. V gene TRBV6-5 combines with J gene TRBJ2-5; 10 nucleotides align to TRBD1. Sequenced material: blood. This receptor was taken from a woman aged 80 or over in good health. The CDR3 sequence: CASSYSGRRTGGQETQYF. DNA for the CDR3: TGTGCCAGCAGTTACTCTGGCCGAAGGACAGGGGGCCAAGAGACCCAGTACTTC.